This T cell receptor (beta chain) emerged from a study of Graves' ophthalmopathy and Graves' hyperthyroidism (dated by TCRdb to the late 2010s). In terms of the full investigation: Peripheral blood was collected at initial diagnosis, before any treatment. To tell Graves' ophthalmopathy apart from Graves' hyperthyroidism, and to predict which patients would progress to ophthalmopathy, the study relied on TCR beta repertoire signatures. In total, over 130 blood samples were TCR-sequenced: under 45 ophthalmopathy, over 70 hyperthyroidism and about 17 hyperthyroidism-to-ophthalmopathy patients. To explore V-J signatures distinguishing ophthalmopathy from hyperthyroidism, a discovery set of under 110 patients (more than 40 ophthalmopathy, 55 to 60 stable hyperthyroidism) was enrolled. An independent validation cohort was composed of 18 hyperthyroidism patients and roughly 16 patients who later progressed from hyperthyroidism to ophthalmopathy. T-cell repertoires of thyroid tissue and blood were compared in 5 or 6 hyperthyroidism patients. Once sampling was done, hyperthyroidism patients were given methimazole at a starting dose of 30 mg daily, while ophthalmopathy patients were given high-dose intravenous methylprednisolone.

The paper's findings and limits, for the study overall: In validation, the model predicted ophthalmopathy progression with about 71% sensitivity and less than 80% specificity; eleven to twelve predicted patients were CT-confirmed with GO in a median of around 6 months. Most expanded thyroid clonotypes with a frequency above 0.001 also appeared in blood, which suggests that blood repertoires may reflect the immune response in the thyroid. No statistical method was used to predetermine the sample size, and group allocation was not hidden from the investigators. In cross-validation, the 13-signature model distinguished ophthalmopathy from stable hyperthyroidism with almost 90% sensitivity and about 81% specificity, and in the test set the corresponding values were roughly 80% and 75%.

From the cysteine through the phenylalanine, the CDR3 covers 16 amino acids. The read is trimmed to its CDR3 DNA, 48 bases read in frame from base 1. The germline V gene encodes CDR1 SGHTS and CDR2 YDEGEE. Ophthalmopathy patients had moderately to severely active disease, Clinical Activity Score of at least 3, NOSPECS grade of at least 4, and disease duration under 3 months. Patients with other autoimmune diseases, uncontrolled infections, pregnancy or lactation were excluded from the study. Diagnosis was based on clinical symptoms, serum thyroxine, TRAb, thyroid ultrasound and orbital computed tomography. PBMCs were isolated from about 9 ml of fresh peripheral blood by Ficoll-Paque density gradient centrifugation. Total RNA was extracted using Trizol reagent, and RNA quality was checked on an Agilent 2100 Bioanalyzer. TCR beta CDR3 regions were amplified from RNA transcripts for repertoire sequencing. A first-round RT-PCR used HTBI primers with the Qiagen OneStep RT-PCR kit, followed by a second-round multiplex PCR, size selection and purification. Libraries were sequenced on an Illumina HiSeq2000 using paired-end 100 bp reads. Concerning the study's data processing: SOAPnuke was used to process the reads, removing any read that contained adapters or uncalled bases, had a mean Phred below 15, or lacked an exact match to the constant primer or identifier. High-quality paired reads were merged with COPE v1.2.5. Each unique nucleotide sequence was treated as a clonotype, and MiTCR v1.1 was used to align the clonotypes to the IMGT TRB V, D and J references. Only V-J combinations with frequency above 0.0001 were analysed, covering 99% to 99.2% of repertoires. A TCR clonal expansion and chaos score per V-J combination was defined as the ratio of F50 clonal expansion to chaos observed in the TCRdist matrix. Welch's t-statistics and random forest were used to reduce features to about a dozen V-J combinations, which were fed into a naive Bayes classifier. The similarity between thyroid and blood repertoires was quantified using the Morisita-Horn index. Using fastp trimming at Q25 and MiXCR clonotype assembly, TCRdb reanalyzed the public sequencing data and kept in-frame beta chains. For every CDR3 protein sequence, its rows merge into one entry that carries the most common genes and DNA. TCRdb, not the authors, supplied the V and J calls. Recorded for this sample are some 250,000 distinct CDR3 sequences; 45% to 55% of them occurred a single time. In total, the top ten clones hold more than 45% of the sample.

As to this clonotype: No cognate antigen has been identified for it. Its ends do not fully match the called genes, so a read error is possible.

Recombination linked TRBV5-8 to TRBJ2-7; the D segment may tentatively be TRBD1 or TRBD2, each giving 6 matched bases. The receptor's source is an adult man with Graves' ophthalmopathy. The sample was peripheral blood. This receptor carries the CDR3 CAGSLAGGGEGYEQYF. At the DNA level, the sequence is TGTGCCGGCAGCTTAGCTGGAGGGGGAGAAGGCTACGAGCAGTACTTC.